These 7 T cell receptor beta chains were all obtained from the same sample, sequenced in a study of T-cell reconstitution after alpha-beta-depleted transplantation in children. The library targeted TCRbeta and was prepared with unique molecular identifiers. TCRdb processed the PCR reads anew with MiXCR; each CDR3 protein has one entry. This table holds a few hundred thousand distinct CDR3 sequences, approximately 13% found once. Sample: PBMCs, mostly from graft donor cells, taken 360 days after TCRalphabeta/CD19-depleted stem cell transplant. The receptors stem from a male patient aged 10 to 17 who had a stem cell transplant for acute myeloid leukemia, so the T cells may come from the graft donor.

This sequence joins TRBV3-1 and TRBJ1-5; 9 bases map to TRBD1. The CDR3 extends over 14 amino acids. V lost 5 bases and J lost 5; bases outside the gene matches: 4. Per the germline V gene, CDR1 is LGHDT and CDR2 is YNNKEL (reference sequence). CDR3 sequence: CASSFGDRDQPQHF. The CDR3 DNA reads as TGTGCCAGCAGCTTCGGGGACAGGGATCAGCCCCAGCATTTT. The full variable domain, its missing parts supplied by reference TRBV3-1 and TRBJ1-5, is DTAVSQTPKYLVTQMGNDKSIKCEQNLGHDTMYWYKQDSKKFLKIMFSYNNKELIINETVPNRFSPKSPDKAHLNLHINSLELGDSAVYFCASSFGDRDQPQHFGDGTRLSIL.

This clonotype has a handful of counts. The chain is built from TRBV7-2 and TRBJ2-5; no reliable D call. Trimming took 1 base from V and 5 from J, leaving 14 bases between them. Germline V gene sequence: CDR1 SGHTA, CDR2 FQGNSA. The CDR3 consists of 15 residues. CDR3: CASSLVRVARETQYF. The CDR3, as DNA: TGTGCCAGCAGCTTAGTTAGGGTCGCGCGGGAGACCCAGTACTTC.

This clonotype was seen at least ten times. The V gene is TRBV11-2, the J gene TRBJ2-7; D perhaps matches TRBD2 (6 bases). The germline V gene has CDR1 SGHAT and CDR2 FQNNGV. The CDR3 is 17 residues long. Deletions cut 0 bases from V and 2 bases from J, with 17 bases between. This chain's CDR3 is CASSLDTVRRGTYEQYF. In nucleotides, the CDR3 is TGTGCCAGCAGCTTAGATACAGTCCGGCGGGGAACCTACGAGCAGTACTTC.

This clonotype was counted many times. Compared with germline, one end of the junction differs, possibly owing to a read error. The chain joins TRBV20-1 to TRBJ2-7; D uncertain. The germline gives CDR1 DFQATT, CDR2 SNEGSKA (reference sequence). This CDR3 comprises 16 residues. As DNA, the CDR3 is TGCAGTGCAAGAGGCTACTCCGGGCCTAAGCCCTACGAGCAGTACTTC. Residues: CSARGYSGPKPYEQYF.

This clonotype came up many times. J is TRBJ1-6 and V is TRBV20-1; no firm D call. V was shortened by 0 bases and J by 7 bases, with 13 bases between the two germline ends. The CDR3 has 15 amino acids. Germline-derived CDR1 and CDR2 are DFQATT and SNEGSKA (reference sequence). As DNA, the CDR3 is TGCAGTGCTAGAGAAGGCATATTGATCAATTCACCCCTCCACTTT. Translated, it gives CSAREGILINSPLHF.

The sample holds a few counts of this clonotype. This chain links TRBV29-1 with TRBJ2-1, with TRBD1 matching 7 bases. The CDR3 is 15 amino acids. Germline V gene sequence: CDR1 SQVTM, CDR2 ANQGSEA. Trimming at V came to 0 bases and at J to 2 bases, leaving 4 bases not matched to a gene. CDR3 in amino acids: CSVEDRDRTYNEQFF. In DNA form, the CDR3 reads TGCAGCGTTGAAGACCGGGACAGAACCTACAATGAGCAGTTCTTC.

In its sample, this clonotype was seen a few times. The chain links TRBV6-6 to TRBJ2-7; D gene uncertain. Looked up from germline, CDR1 is MNHNY and CDR2 is SVGAGI (reference sequence). Deletions cut 5 bases from V and 7 bases from J, with 12 bases between. The CDR3 covers 12 residues. As DNA, the CDR3 is TGTGCCAGCAGTCGCTTTTCGAGGGAGCAGTACTTC. Translating gives CASSRFSREQYF.